This T cell receptor (beta chain) was identified during a study of blood T cell repertoires in COVID-19. Germline V gives CDR1 SGHTA, CDR2 FQGNSA. Between the trimmed V and J ends, which lost 2 bases and 0 bases, there was a span of 10 bases. The CDR3 is 15 residues long. The table came from immunoSEQ multiplex PCR; TCRdb's copy has only in-frame clones and leaves some out. The sample contains 72,000 or so clones, 90% of which appear only once. The sample taken for sequencing was peripheral blood. The clonotype comes from a woman aged 80 or over with acute or convalescent COVID-19. The gene calls are TRBV7-2 and TRBJ1-1; D is undetermined. CDR3 residues: CASSLSPELNTEAFF. The CDR3, as DNA: TGTGCCAGCAGCTTATCTCCAGAACTGAACACTGAAGCTTTCTTT. Supplemented by reference TRBV7-2 and TRBJ1-1, the full variable domain reads GAGVSQSPSNKVTEKGKDVELRCDPISGHTALYWYRQSLGQGLEFLIYFQGNSAPDKSGLPSDRFSAERTGGSVSTLTIQRTQQEDSAVYLCASSLSPELNTEAFFGQGTRLTVV.